This T cell receptor beta chain derives from a study of shared clonotypes between healthy human individuals. General observations from the study: The study found about 5% of naive CD4 clonotypes shared across four donors. Estimated clonotype richness was generally higher in naive than memory subsets.

Comment on this clone: Its antigen is still unknown.

Sequencing was at deep level. Generated by immunoSEQ multiplex PCR, the TCRdb table keeps only in-frame clones and is missing some. This sample has 2 million to 2.5 million clones, with 92% found just once. CDR3 length equals 15 residues. Germline CDR1 and CDR2: SGHTA and FQGTGA. The ends were cut back, 5 bases at V and 4 bases at J, with 15 bases in the middle. Sequenced sample: naive CD4+ T cells from PBMCs. Subset reported: CD45RA+ positively selected. This chain uses TRBV7-3 with TRBJ2-1; TRBD2 might be the D (6 bases). The source is a man younger than 35 in good health. Some clones in this sample may be carry-over from other donors' samples. Written as DNA, the CDR3 is TGTGCCAGCAGCCCGGCCGCTAGCGTATACAATGAGCAGTTCTTC. Translated: CASSPAASVYNEQFF.